One and the same sample provided the 11 T cell receptor beta chains below, sequenced in a study of T-cell memory formation after mild COVID-19. Each CDR3 protein is one row after TCRdb ran MiXCR on the 5' RACE reads. The data show over 150,000 distinct CDR3 sequences, 10% to 15% seen once. Input material: PBMCs or a T cell subset sorted from them (not recorded which). These receptors came from a young man who had mild COVID-19 (a few samples of this study predate the infection). Cell type and time point are not known.

This clonotype was recorded a few times. V is TRBV29-1 and J is TRBJ2-7; no clear D gene. Trimming took 4 bases from V and 0 from J, leaving 13 bases between them. This CDR3 is 14 amino acids long. Germline lookup yields CDR1 SQVTM and CDR2 ANQGSEA. The CDR3 region is CSVVKGASSYEQYF. The CDR3 region has the DNA TGCAGCGTTGTAAAGGGTGCCTCCTCCTACGAGCAGTACTTC.

This clonotype has more than one count but fewer than ten. This rearrangement joins TRBV18 to TRBJ1-2; D uncertain. The V and J ends lost 5 bases and 8 bases respectively, with 18 bases between them. Germline V gene lookup returns CDR1 KGHSH and CDR2 LQKENI. The CDR3 sequence is 14 residues long. The CDR3 DNA reads as TGTGCCAGCTCAAGGACTTCCCGGCAGGACGGCTACACCTTC. This gives the protein CASSRTSRQDGYTF.

In its sample, this clonotype was seen a few times. The rearrangement joins TRBV24-1 to TRBJ2-2; no reliable D call. The V and J ends lost 7 bases and 6 bases respectively, with 14 bases between them. Germline CDR1 and CDR2: KGHDR and SFDVKD. The CDR3 spans 14 residues. CDR3: CATRSARQAGELFF. CDR3 nucleotides: TGTGCCACCAGATCGGCTAGGCAGGCCGGGGAGCTGTTTTTT.

The V gene is TRBV10-3, the J gene TRBJ2-2, with D possibly being TRBD1 (6 bases). Trimming pared 2 bases from V and 5 bases from J, leaving 9 bases between. The CDR3 contains 14 residues. The V gene's germline CDR1 is ENHRY and CDR2 SYGVKD. The CDR3 nucleotides are TGTGCCATCAGTGAGAGGGGGAGTACCGGGGAGCTGTTTTTT. It encodes CAISERGSTGELFF.

This clonotype was seen repeatedly, ten times or more. In DNA, the CDR3 is TGCAGCGTTGCGGGACTGCAAGAGACCCAGTACTTC. The encoded protein is CSVAGLQETQYF. The gene calls are TRBV29-1 and TRBJ2-5; tentative D call: TRBD2 (6 bases). V dropped 4 bases and J dropped 2 bases, with 8 bases sitting between them. Per germline, CDR1 SQVTM and CDR2 ANQGSEA. The CDR3 length is 12 residues.

The genes are TRBV5-1 and TRBJ2-1; D is possibly TRBD1 (5 bases). Germline CDR1 SGHRS, CDR2 YFSETQ. This CDR3 is built from 11 residues. V gave up 3 bases and J gave up 13 bases, with 11 bases separating them. The CDR3 sequence is CASSSQGRQFF. CDR3 in DNA: TGCGCCAGCAGCTCCCAGGGTCGCCAGTTCTTC.

This clonotype has at least ten counts. The chain combines TRBV24-1 with TRBJ1-5, with 9 bases lining up with TRBD1. The junction had 9 bases not matched to a gene; V was cut back by 6 bases and J by 7 bases. From germline, CDR1 is KGHDR and CDR2 SFDVKD. The CDR3 contains 15 residues. The CDR3 region has the DNA TGTGCCACCAGTCAAGCCGGACAGGGGACCCAGCCCCAGCATTTT. Protein: CATSQAGQGTQPQHF.

The chain has TRBV5-1 and TRBJ1-2; D gene uncertain. The CDR3 is 13 residues long. Trimming cost V 0 bases and J 8 bases, with 11 bases left between them. Germline lookup yields CDR1 SGHRS and CDR2 YFSETQ. CDR3 in DNA: TGCGCCAGCAGCTTGGGATCAGTGGAGGGCTACACCTTC. Amino acid sequence: CASSLGSVEGYTF.

The rearrangement uses TRBV12-3 or TRBV12-4 and TRBJ2-1; TRBD2 is a possible D gene (7 bases). Trimming removed 6 bases at V and 5 bases at J, with 14 bases between. CDR3 size: 14 residues. In DNA, the CDR3 is TGTGCCAGCAGCCTCGGGGGGCCCCACAATGAGCAGTTCTTC. Translation gives CASSLGGPHNEQFF.

This clonotype was seen a few times. The V and J genes are TRBV4-1 and TRBJ1-1; the D is unclear. Looked up from germline, CDR1 is MGHRA and CDR2 is YSYEKL. The CDR3 is 16 residues long. V lost 0 bases to trimming and J lost 1 base, with 12 bases between them. The CDR3 reads CASSQDPVQANTEAFF. CDR3 DNA sequence: TGCGCCAGCAGCCAAGATCCGGTACAAGCGAACACTGAAGCTTTCTTT.

This clonotype turned up a few times. V gene TRBV7-3 combines with J gene TRBJ2-3, with 7 bases matching TRBD1. Looked up from germline, CDR1 is SGHTA and CDR2 is FQGTGA. The CDR3 length is 15 residues. Unmatched junction bases numbered 5, after V lost 1 base and J lost 4 bases. The CDR3 nucleotides read TGTGCCAGCAGCTTAAGACACCAGGGGGCAGATACGCAGTATTTT. Its translation: CASSLRHQGADTQYF.